Listed here are 27 T cell receptor beta chains from one sample, sequenced in a study of cytomegalovirus exposure and HLA in healthy donors. The PCR ran on 60 Vbeta and 13 Jbeta primers. Here immunoSEQ multiplex PCR was the method, and the copy in TCRdb shows in-frame clones only, minus some. This table has 60,000 to 85,000 clones, about 84% appearing once. Sequenced sample: PBMCs. The origin of the receptors is a man in his forties in good health and CMV-seronegative.

The V call is TRBV6-1, the J call TRBJ1-2; D gene uncertain. The V end was cut by 2 bases, the J end by 5 bases, with 18 bases between. Germline values: CDR1 MNHNS, CDR2 SASEGT. CDR3 length: 16 amino acids. The CDR3 nucleotides read TGTGCCAGCAGTGAAATGCAGGCTTCTCCCCTATATGGCTACACCTTC. It is translated as CASSEMQASPLYGYTF.

This clone came up once. The chain is built from TRBV28 and TRBJ1-2, with TRBD1 matching over 9 bases. After removal of 4 bases from V and 3 bases from J, the junction contained 9 bases not matched to a gene. Germline V lookup: CDR1 MDHEN, CDR2 SYDVKM. The CDR3 is 16 residues long. CDR3 bases: TGTGCCAGCAGTTCTCCCCCGGGGGACAGGGACTATGGCTACACCTTC. Protein sequence: CASSSPPGDRDYGYTF.

V usage is TRBV5-1 and J usage is TRBJ1-1; D is possibly TRBD1 (5 bases). The CDR3 covers 14 residues. Germline V lookup: CDR1 SGHRS, CDR2 YFSETQ. V gave up 6 bases and J gave up 4 bases, with 16 bases separating them. The CDR3 nucleotides are TGCGCCAGCACCCGGGACTTGAGGGGCACTGAAGCTTTCTTT. Translated, it gives CASTRDLRGTEAFF.

This clone came up a few times. V is TRBV5-1 and J is TRBJ1-4; 7 nucleotides align to TRBD1. Unmatched junction bases numbered 8, after V lost 5 bases and J lost 7 bases. Germline assignment: CDR1 SGHRS and CDR2 YFSETQ. This CDR3 has 14 residues. CDR3 DNA sequence: TGCGCCAGCAGGCCCGGGACAGAGACTGAAAAACTGTTTTTT. It yields the protein CASRPGTETEKLFF.

The chain links TRBV18 to TRBJ2-5; possibly TRBD1 for D (5 bases). The CDR3 has 15 residues. Per germline, CDR1 KGHSH and CDR2 LQKENI. V was trimmed by 4 bases and J by 0 bases, leaving 12 bases between them. CDR3 in amino acids: CASSLGWGNQETQYF. The CDR3 DNA is TGTGCCAGCTCACTCGGTTGGGGCAACCAAGAGACCCAGTACTTC.

The chain employs TRBV4-2 and TRBJ2-1; the match to TRBD2 covers 11 bases. The CDR3 consists of 17 residues. Germline V lookup: CDR1 LGHNA, CDR2 YNFKEQ. Trimming cost V 4 bases and J 3 bases; bases outside gene matches: 8. The DNA for the CDR3 is TGTGCCAGCAGCCTACTTAGCGGGGGGGTTTACTACAATGAGCAGTTCTTC. Encoded protein: CASSLLSGGVYYNEQFF.

V and J are TRBV7-3 and TRBJ1-2; D not resolved. V was shortened by 0 bases and J by 7 bases, with 18 bases between the two germline ends. The CDR3 contains 16 residues. Looked up from germline, CDR1 is SGHTA and CDR2 is FQGTGA. The CDR3, as DNA: TGTGCCAGCAGCTTAACCGTTTCTGGTTATCGGGGTGGCTACACCTTC. Translation: CASSLTVSGYRGGYTF.

The chain couples TRBV5-1 to TRBJ1-5, with a tentative D call TRBD1 (6 bases). Germline V gene data show CDR1 as SGHRS and CDR2 as YFSETQ. This CDR3 spans 15 amino acids. Deletions cut 4 bases from V and 3 bases from J, with 14 bases between. The DNA of the CDR3 is TGCGCCAGCAGCCTGAGGGGGGGCGTCAATCAGCCCCAGCATTTT. It is translated as CASSLRGGVNQPQHF.

This clone was detected only a few times. This chain joins TRBV4-3 and TRBJ2-7; the match to TRBD2 covers 9 bases. CDR1 and CDR2 (germline): LGHNA, YSLEER. The length of the CDR3 is 16 residues. Losses at the gene ends were 3 bases for V and 1 base for J; bases not matched to a gene: 7. Here the CDR3 DNA reads TGCGCCAGCAGCCAGGCTAGCGGGGTCCTATCCTACGAGCAGTACTTC. Translating it yields CASSQASGVLSYEQYF.

The gene calls are TRBV19 and TRBJ1-5; no definite D call. V was cut by 5 bases and J by 2 bases, with 10 bases left in between. This CDR3 contains 14 residues. CDR1 is LNHDA, CDR2 SQIVND, per germline (reference sequence). CDR3 amino acids: CASSGVGGNQPQHF. CDR3 DNA: TGTGCCAGTAGTGGTGTTGGAGGCAATCAGCCCCAGCATTTT.

This clone appeared once. The V call is TRBV28, the J call TRBJ1-2; D not resolved. CDR1 and CDR2 (germline): MDHEN, SYDVKM. The CDR3 spans 15 residues. V was cut by 2 bases and J by 4 bases, with 14 bases left in between. In DNA, the CDR3 is TGTGCCAGCAGTTTAGCACAGAGACATTTCTATGGCTACACCTTC. It specifies CASSLAQRHFYGYTF.

The chain carries TRBV11-2 and TRBJ1-2; TRBD1 is a possible D gene (5 bases). Germline CDR1 is SGHAT and CDR2 is FQNNGV. V dropped 3 bases and J dropped 3 bases, with 11 bases sitting between them. The CDR3 contains 14 residues. The CDR3 coding sequence is TGTGCCAGCAGCTTGGGGCAGCAGCACTATGGCTACACCTTC. As protein: CASSLGQQHYGYTF.

The chain employs TRBV2 and TRBJ2-2; no reliable D call. Trimming removed 6 bases at V and 4 bases at J, with 12 bases between. Germline CDR1 SNHLY, CDR2 FYNNEI. The CDR3 loop spans 14 amino acids. The CDR3 loop reads CASRGALTTGELFF. The CDR3 DNA is TGTGCCAGCAGGGGCGCTTTAACCACCGGGGAGCTGTTTTTT.

The gene calls are TRBV9 and TRBJ2-1, with a possible D match to TRBD2 (5 bases). Trimming stripped 1 base from V and 2 bases from J, with 10 bases between. The CDR3 is made up of 15 amino acids. Germline CDR1 SGDLS, CDR2 YYNGEE. The DNA for the CDR3 is TGTGCCAGCAGCGTATGGGGAGAAACCTACAATGAGCAGTTCTTC. Amino acids: CASSVWGETYNEQFF. Variable domain in full (rest from reference TRBV9 and TRBJ2-1): DSGVTQTPKHLITATGQRVTLRCSPRSGDLSVYWYQQSLDQGLQFLIQYYNGEERAKGNILERFSAQQFPDLHSELNLSSLELGDSALYFCASSVWGETYNEQFFGPGTRLTVL.

This chain uses TRBV11-2 with TRBJ1-1; 7 bases are a match to TRBD1. CDR3 length: 15 residues. Germline V gene data show CDR1 as SGHAT and CDR2 as FQNNGV. V shed 5 bases and J 4 bases; nucleotides not matched to a gene: 10. DNA of the CDR3: TGTGCCAGCAGCCCACCAAGGGGGCGCGCCACTGAAGCTTTCTTT. It translates to CASSPPRGRATEAFF.

The gene calls are TRBV29-1 and TRBJ1-2; no definite D call. Between the trimmed V and J ends, which lost 3 bases and 6 bases, there was a span of 17 bases. CDR1 SQVTM and CDR2 ANQGSEA come from the germline V gene. This CDR3 has 14 residues. CDR3 sequence reads: CSVDKVAGLNGYTF. CDR3 DNA sequence: TGCAGCGTTGATAAAGTCGCGGGCCTAAATGGCTACACCTTC.

The chain links TRBV27 to TRBJ2-7; 10 bases agree with TRBD1. Trimming took 5 bases from V and 0 from J; bases not matched to a gene: 4. The CDR3 has 15 residues. CDR1 and CDR2 (germline): MNHEY, SMNVEV (reference sequence). CDR3 nucleotides: TGTGCCAGCAGTCTCTGGACAGGGGGCTCCTACGAGCAGTACTTC. The encoded protein is CASSLWTGGSYEQYF.

This clone was observed a few times. This chain links TRBV6-1 with TRBJ1-4; a possible D gene is TRBD1 (5 bases). Germline V gene lookup returns CDR1 MNHNS and CDR2 SASEGT. The length of the CDR3 is 16 residues. Trimming removed 3 bases from V and 7 bases from J, with 18 bases in between. CDR3 in amino acids: CASSEVRQGPFEKLFF. DNA for the CDR3: TGTGCCAGCAGTGAGGTCCGGCAGGGCCCTTTTGAAAAACTGTTTTTT.

The chain couples TRBV7-6 to TRBJ2-3, with TRBD1 identical over 7 bases. This CDR3 is built from 14 residues. V dropped 7 bases and J dropped 2; count of bases not matched to a gene: 6. The germline CDR1 and CDR2 sequences are SGHVS and FNYEAQ. CDR3 in amino acids: CASNLGGYTDTQYF. The DNA of the CDR3 is TGTGCCAGCAATTTAGGGGGCTACACAGATACGCAGTATTTT.

This rearrangement joins TRBV2 to TRBJ2-2; the D gene is possibly TRBD1 (5 bases). Germline-derived CDR1 and CDR2 are SNHLY and FYNNEI. The CDR3 consists of 17 residues. V was pared by 5 bases and J by 6 bases, with 22 bases between. The CDR3 sequence is CASSTNYQGSEAGELFF. CDR3 DNA: TGTGCCAGCAGTACAAATTATCAGGGATCCGAAGCCGGGGAGCTGTTTTTT.

This clone was seen a handful of times. This rearrangement joins TRBV29-1 to TRBJ2-3; TRBD1 agrees at 10 bases. Trimming took 7 bases from V and 2 from J; bases not matched to a gene: 3. Germline assignment: CDR1 SQVTM and CDR2 ANQGSEA. There are 13 residues in the CDR3. CDR3 residues: CSETGGYTDTQYF. For the CDR3, the DNA is TGCAGCGAGACAGGGGGCTACACAGATACGCAGTATTTT.

The chain has TRBV30 and TRBJ1-5; weak D call: TRBD1 (6 bases). CDR1 and CDR2 from the germline V gene are GTSNPN and SVGIG (reference sequence). There are 14 residues in the CDR3. V lost 1 base and J lost 6, with 13 bases in between. The CDR3 region is CAWSGWGLGQPQHF. Written as DNA, the CDR3 is TGTGCCTGGAGTGGTTGGGGGCTCGGTCAGCCCCAGCATTTT.

The CDR3 sequence: CASSEIRDTEAFF. In nucleotides, the CDR3 is TGCGCCAGCAGTGAGATACGGGACACTGAAGCTTTCTTT. V is TRBV10-1 and J is TRBJ1-1, with no clear D. V was cut by 2 bases and J by 3 bases, with 7 bases left in between. CDR3 length: 13 residues. Germline loops: CDR1 WNHNN, CDR2 SYGVQD (reference sequence).

This rearrangement joins TRBV6-1 to TRBJ1-5; D is ambiguous. The length of the CDR3 is 15 residues. Germline V gene lookup returns CDR1 MNHNS and CDR2 SASEGT. The V end was cut by 4 bases, the J end by 6 bases, with 16 bases between. As DNA, the CDR3 is TGTGCCAGCAGTGCTCAGCAGGATTCGGCTCAGCCCCAGCATTTT. It specifies CASSAQQDSAQPQHF.

The table lists this clone with a count of one. The chain couples TRBV5-1 to TRBJ1-2; possible D gene TRBD1, 6 bases. Germline CDR1 and CDR2: SGHRS and YFSETQ. V lost 2 bases and J 5 bases, leaving 16 bases between the germline ends. There are 15 residues in the CDR3. CDR3 sequence: CASSFSTGQGYGYTF. CDR3 in DNA: TGCGCCAGCAGCTTTTCAACAGGGCAGGGGTATGGCTACACCTTC.

This clone was observed a few times. The chain is built from TRBV10-1 and TRBJ1-5; D is unresolved. The germline CDR1 and CDR2 sequences are WNHNN and SYGVQD (reference sequence). The CDR3 contains 15 residues. V was trimmed by 11 bases and J by 0 bases, leaving 17 bases between them. The CDR3 DNA is TGCGCCCAAAAAACAAAAATTCCTAGCAATCAGCCCCAGCATTTT. Translation gives CAQKTKIPSNQPQHF.

In this sample, this clone turned up a few times. V is TRBV6-1 and J is TRBJ1-3, with no clear D. Trimming removed 5 bases from V and 6 bases from J, with 11 bases in between. The length of the CDR3 is 13 residues. Germline loops: CDR1 MNHNS, CDR2 SASEGT. CDR3 residues: CASSPSPENTIYF. CDR3 coding DNA: TGTGCCAGCAGTCCATCCCCAGAAAACACCATATATTTT.